Shown below are 23 T cell receptor beta chains from a single sample sequenced in a study of shared clonotypes between healthy human individuals. Only CD45RO-negative cells positively selected for CCR7 counted as naive CD8 cells, so terminally differentiated effector memory CD45RA+ cells were excluded. Sequencing was performed with immunoSEQ multiplex PCR; in TCRdb, only in-frame clones are kept and a portion is missing. The sample comprises about 1.9 million clones, 85% to 95% of which are singletons, and under 2% rests with the top ten. Material for sequencing was naive CD8+ T cells from PBMCs. Receptors originate from a man aged 18 to 30 in good health. Some clones in this sample may be carry-over from other donors' samples.

The V gene is TRBV4-1, the J gene TRBJ2-5, with 7 bases lining up with TRBD2. The CDR3 is 16 residues long. V lost 3 bases, J lost 3 bases, and 10 bases stayed unmatched. CDR1 and CDR2 (germline): MGHRA, YSYEKL. CDR3 residues: CASSHKGVLAEETQYF. CDR3 coding DNA: TGCGCCAGCAGCCACAAAGGGGTTCTAGCGGAAGAGACCCAGTACTTC.

The CDR3 bases are TGTGCCAGCAGCGCCGAAGGAGCGGGAGGCCTTTTGGAGACCCAGTACTTC. This translates into CASSAEGAGGLLETQYF. The J gene is TRBJ2-5, the V gene TRBV13; 9 bases are shared with TRBD2. The CDR3 consists of 17 residues. Per the germline V gene, CDR1 is PRHDT and CDR2 is FYEKMQ (reference sequence). With 5 bases clipped from V and 5 bases from J, the junction kept 15 bases outside the gene matches.

The chain employs TRBV15 and TRBJ2-7; D is unresolved. The CDR3 is 14 amino acids. Germline V gene sequence: CDR1 LNHNV, CDR2 YYDKDF (reference sequence). The V end was cut by 0 bases, the J end by 2 bases, with 8 bases between. Here the CDR3 reads CATSRESGAYEQYF. The DNA for the CDR3 is TGTGCCACCAGCAGAGAAAGTGGCGCCTACGAGCAGTACTTC. The full variable domain, in which reference TRBV15 and TRBJ2-7 provide the parts outside the CDR3, is DAMVIQNPRYQVTQFGKPVTLSCSQTLNHNVMYWYQQKSSQAPKLLFHYYDKDFNNEADTPDNFQSRRPNTSFCFLDIRSPGLGDTAMYLCATSRESGAYEQYFGPGTRLTVT.

In the case of this clone: Different DNA sequences within this sample yield the same CDR3. The chain links TRBV7-8 to TRBJ2-7; D may be TRBD2 (6 bases). The CDR3 has 13 residues. Germline CDR1 is SGHVS and CDR2 is FQNEAQ. V was pared by 3 bases and J by 3 bases, with 9 bases between. The CDR3 DNA reads TGTGCCAGCAGCTTGGGACTCGGCTACGAGCAGTACTTC. Amino acid sequence: CASSLGLGYEQYF.

The rearrangement uses TRBV29-1 and TRBJ2-7, with D perhaps given as TRBD1 or TRBD2 (6 bases each). Germline values: CDR1 SQVTM, CDR2 ANQGSEA. This CDR3 region has 13 residues. Trimming left V 7 bases short and J 6 bases short, with 19 bases between. CDR3 loop: CSGNDRHGGEQYF. In nucleotides, the CDR3 is TGCAGCGGTAACGACAGGCACGGGGGCGAGCAGTACTTC.

The V gene is TRBV5-6, the J gene TRBJ2-2; tentatively, D is TRBD2 (6 bases). The ends were cut back, 3 bases at V and 3 bases at J, with 9 bases in the middle. CDR1 is SGHDT, CDR2 YYEEEE, per germline. CDR3 length equals 14 residues. Written as DNA, the CDR3 is TGTGCCAGCAGCTGGGCGGGGTACACCGGGGAGCTGTTTTTT. This encodes CASSWAGYTGELFF. Full variable domain (rest looked up from reference TRBV5-6 and TRBJ2-2): DAGVTQSPTHLIKTRGQQVTLRCSPKSGHDTVSWYQQALGQGPQFIFQYYEEEERQRGNFPDRFSGHQFPNYSSELNVNALLLGDSALYLCASSWAGYTGELFFGEGSRLTVL.

The chain carries TRBV25-1 and TRBJ2-1; the D gene is possibly TRBD2 (6 bases). The germline V gene has CDR1 MGHDK and CDR2 SYGVNS. The CDR3 loop spans 14 amino acids. Trimming took off 2 bases at V and 14 bases at J, with 19 bases between the two ends. The CDR3 nucleotides read TGTGCCAGCAGTGAAGGGCCTAGCGTAAATGGAGAGTTCTTC. Amino acids: CASSEGPSVNGEFF.

V and J are TRBV5-1 and TRBJ1-1; D unclear. The CDR3 totals 14 residues. Germline CDR1 and CDR2: SGHRS and YFSETQ. The V gene lost 4 bases and the J gene lost 0 bases, with 10 bases spanning the gap. The CDR3 DNA reads TGCGCCAGCAGCGATCGGCAGATGAACACTGAAGCTTTCTTT. It is translated as CASSDRQMNTEAFF.

The chain carries TRBV11-2 and TRBJ2-2; D is perhaps TRBD1 or TRBD2 (5 bases each). Germline loops: CDR1 SGHAT, CDR2 FQNNGV. The CDR3 extends over 16 amino acids. V was cut by 4 bases and J by 1 base, with 13 bases left in between. CDR3 amino acids: CASSSRDGENTGELFF. CDR3 nucleotide sequence: TGTGCCAGCAGCTCTAGGGACGGAGAGAACACCGGGGAGCTGTTTTTT.

This clone has just one count. The rearrangement joins TRBV27 to TRBJ2-7, with D perhaps TRBD1 (6 bases). Germline V CDR1 and CDR2: MNHEY, SMNVEV (reference sequence). With 5 bases removed from V and 1 base from J, the gap between germline ends came to 18 bases. This CDR3 has 16 amino acids. CDR3 residues: CASSNPQTGFSYEQYF. The CDR3 DNA follows: TGTGCCAGCAGTAACCCTCAGACAGGCTTTTCCTACGAGCAGTACTTC.

This chain uses TRBV7-8 with TRBJ2-1; D tentatively reads TRBD1 or TRBD2 (6 bases each). This CDR3 is 16 amino acids long. Deletions cut 5 bases from V and 1 base from J, with 15 bases between. The germline CDR1 and CDR2 sequences are SGHVS and FQNEAQ. CDR3 amino acids: CASSPRRGTSYNEQFF. CDR3 bases: TGTGCCAGCAGCCCTCGACGGGGGACATCCTACAATGAGCAGTTCTTC.

In regard to this clone: This sample also contains other DNA sequences that code for the same CDR3. V usage is TRBV9 and J usage is TRBJ2-1; 7 bases align to TRBD1. Germline V gene sequence: CDR1 SGDLS, CDR2 YYNGEE. The trim removed 4 bases at V and 4 bases at J, leaving 5 bases unmatched. This CDR3 comprises 14 residues. Here the CDR3 DNA reads TGTGCCAGCAGCCCATGGGACAGTTACAATGAGCAGTTCTTC. Translating gives CASSPWDSYNEQFF.

V gene TRBV30 combines with J gene TRBJ2-1; 11 bases map to TRBD2. Germline loops: CDR1 GTSNPN, CDR2 SVGIG (reference sequence). CDR3 length: 19 amino acids. V lost 3 bases and J lost 15; bases outside the gene matches: 28. CDR3 in amino acids: CAWRGLAALPLAPTMSGFF. The CDR3 DNA reads as TGTGCCTGGAGGGGACTAGCGGCTTTACCGTTAGCTCCTACAATGAGTGGGTTCTTC.

The gene calls are TRBV30 and TRBJ2-5, with 7 bases aligning to TRBD2. The DNA end lines up better with TRBJ2-7; the J call may be wrong. The CDR3 covers 14 residues. CDR1 GTSNPN and CDR2 SVGIG come from the germline V gene (reference sequence). The CDR3 protein is CAWSVGLAEYEQYF. The DNA for the CDR3 is TGTGCCTGGAGTGTTGGGCTAGCGGAGTACGAGCAGTACTTC.

The chain couples TRBV27 to TRBJ1-3, with 7 bases identical to TRBD1. With 6 bases clipped from V and 3 bases from J, the junction kept 2 bases outside the gene matches. Germline assignment: CDR1 MNHEY and CDR2 SMNVEV (reference sequence). This CDR3 region has 13 residues. CDR3 nucleotides: TGTGCCAGCAGGACAGGGTTTGGAAACACCATATATTTT. The encoded protein is CASRTGFGNTIYF.

The chain combines TRBV19 with TRBJ2-7; TRBD2 aligns across 8 bases. V was clipped by 6 bases and J by 4 bases; unmatched bases: 8. The CDR3 is 14 amino acids. Germline CDR1 LNHDA, CDR2 SQIVND (reference sequence). CDR3 nucleotides: TGTGCCAGTAGCCCCGGGGGGGCTGGATACGAGCAGTACTTC. The encoded protein is CASSPGGAGYEQYF.

This chain links TRBV5-4 with TRBJ1-5, with no clear D. The CDR3 extends over 15 amino acids. Germline CDR1 and CDR2: SGHNT and YYREEE (reference sequence). V lost 0 bases, J lost 7 bases, and 14 bases lay in between. In DNA, the CDR3 is TGTGCCAGCAGCTTGGGAGGGATCCCGGCCCAGCCCCAGCATTTT. Amino acids: CASSLGGIPAQPQHF.

As to this clone: Different DNA sequences within this sample yield the same CDR3. The chain has TRBV7-2 and TRBJ2-1; no definite D call. V was clipped by 2 bases and J by 0 bases, with 8 bases between them. CDR1 and CDR2 from the germline V gene are SGHTA and FQGNSA. The CDR3 is 15 amino acids. CDR3 DNA: TGTGCCAGCAGCTTAATAGGCAGCTCCTACAATGAGCAGTTCTTC. This sequence encodes CASSLIGSSYNEQFF. Looking up the rest from reference TRBV7-2 and TRBJ2-1 gives the full variable domain: GAGVSQSPSNKVTEKGKDVELRCDPISGHTALYWYRQSLGQGLEFLIYFQGNSAPDKSGLPSDRFSAERTGGSVSTLTIQRTQQEDSAVYLCASSLIGSSYNEQFFGPGTRLTVL.

The chain carries TRBV2 and TRBJ1-1, with 8 bases aligning to TRBD1. V dropped 2 bases and J dropped 3; count of bases not matched to a gene: 8. The germline gives CDR1 SNHLY, CDR2 FYNNEI. The CDR3 is 16 residues long. As DNA, the CDR3 is TGTGCCAGCAGTGAAAGACAGGGGAACAGGTACACTGAAGCTTTCTTT. Its translation: CASSERQGNRYTEAFF.

This chain uses TRBV25-1 with TRBJ1-2, with unresolved D. This CDR3 region has 18 residues. CDR1 MGHDK and CDR2 SYGVNS come from the germline V gene. Trimming removed 0 bases from V and 3 bases from J, with 20 bases in between. The CDR3 loop is CASSEYMETNILYYGYTF. CDR3 DNA: TGTGCCAGCAGTGAATATATGGAAACTAACATACTTTACTATGGCTACACCTTC.

The genes are TRBV6-4 and TRBJ2-1, with TRBD1 as a possible D gene (6 bases). Germline assignment: CDR1 MRHNA and CDR2 SNTAGT. With 3 bases removed from V and 0 bases from J, the gap between germline ends came to 9 bases. This CDR3 is built from 15 residues. The CDR3: CASSESGASYNEQFF. The CDR3 region has the DNA TGTGCCAGCAGTGAATCAGGGGCCTCCTACAATGAGCAGTTCTTC.

The rearrangement joins TRBV2 to TRBJ2-1, with D unclear. The CDR3 contains 13 residues. V lost 8 bases and J 2 bases, leaving 10 bases between the germline ends. Germline V gene lookup returns CDR1 SNHLY and CDR2 FYNNEI. The DNA of the CDR3 is TGTGCCAGCGGTGCGGCTCCCTACAATGAGCAGTTCTTC. Translated, it gives CASGAAPYNEQFF.

The chain couples TRBV11-1 to TRBJ2-1; 7 bases agree with TRBD2. This CDR3 is 17 amino acids long. The germline gives CDR1 SGHAT, CDR2 FQDESV (reference sequence). The V gene end was trimmed by 0 bases and the J gene end by 2 bases; junction bases not matched to a gene: 7. The chain's CDR3 is CASSLASQRDAYNEQFF. The CDR3 DNA is TGTGCCAGCAGCTTAGCCTCTCAGCGGGACGCCTACAATGAGCAGTTCTTC.